Sequencing of this T cell receptor (beta chain) was carried out in a study of beta chain bispecific antibodies for T cell cancers. About the research overall: Healthy donor T cells cocultured with leukemia lines and bispecific antibodies. Jurkat cells expressed TRBV12-3; HPB-ALL cells expressed TRBV5-5. Regarding the study as a whole: Normal T cells contributed less of the targeted TRBV signal than the leukemia cells did.

Clonotypes were quantified using unique molecular identifier barcodes. TCRdb reprocessed the 5' RACE reads with MiXCR, giving one entry per CDR3 protein. This repertoire shows 20,000 to 25,000 distinct CDR3 sequences, approximately 2.4% found once; its top ten account for approximately 30%. In its sample, this clonotype was seen many times. Its specificity is not known. Expansion lasted 2 to 4 days, with either anti-CD3 antibody OKT3 or CD3/CD28 beads. IL-2 (roughly 90 IU/ml) and IL-7 (around 5 ng/ml) supported the T cell cultures. There are 10 residues in the CDR3. Germline V gives CDR1 SQVTM, CDR2 ANQGSEA. V gave up 5 bases and J gave up 7 bases, with 9 bases separating them.

Sequencing was performed on healthy donor T cells cultured with leukemia cells. The chain links TRBV29-1 to TRBJ2-7; D is possibly TRBD1 (5 bases). The TCR comes from a human donor in good health. Some clones in this sample may be carry-over from other donors' samples. CDR3 residues: CSVLGDEQYF. CDR3 in DNA: TGCAGCGTTCTAGGGGATGAGCAGTACTTC.